The present TCR beta chain was sequenced within a study of type 1 and type 2 diabetes patients. At the level of the study: Magnetic bead positive selection isolated CD4+ or CD8+ T cells from PBMCs.

Genomic DNA was the PCR template. Multiplex PCR with 30 forward and 13 reverse primers amplified the TCR beta CDR3. TCRdb called the multiplex PCR reads again in MiXCR, with one record for every CDR3 protein. The data show more than 250,000 distinct CDR3 sequences, approximately 50% seen once. Peripheral blood, approximately 9.6 milliliters per participant, was collected. Broader study findings: Highly-expanded CD4+ clones were few in type 2 diabetes, median one, approximately 4% of reads. Unmatched age and gender across groups might bias interpretation.

Germline-derived CDR1 and CDR2 are MGHDK and SYGVNS. Deletions cut 6 bases from V and 7 bases from J, with 12 bases between. This CDR3 is built from 12 residues. Of note for this clonotype: Antigen unknown.

The chain couples TRBV25-1 to TRBJ1-2; D not resolved. The sample taken for sequencing was peripheral blood mononuclear cells (PBMCs). This TCR was recovered from a man aged 18 to 30 with type 2 diabetes. As DNA, the CDR3 is TGTGCCAGCAGCCAAGGGTTTGCTGGCTACACCTTC. Amino acid sequence: CASSQGFAGYTF.